This TCR beta chain was observed in a study of blood T cell repertoires in COVID-19. Looking at the study overall: Both acute and convalescent COVID-19 samples were obtained from the United States, Italy and Spain. Sources were T cells, B-cell-depleted T cells, or PBMCs; the material itself was cDNA or gDNA.

Source study methods: By means of reference gene primer amplification, nucleated cell counts were estimated. TCRdb keeps only in-frame clones here, not all; method: immunoSEQ multiplex PCR. That table furnishes V, J and clone size, whereas the DNA furnished D and trimming. The sample includes around 320,000 clones, roughly nine tenths of them seen just once. The sample consisted of peripheral blood. This clonotype was sampled from a man aged 18 to 30 with active or convalescent COVID-19.

In nucleotides, the CDR3 is TGTGCCAGCAGTGAATCGTTGGACAGGGGGAATTCACCCCTCCACTTT. Translated, it gives CASSESLDRGNSPLHF. The chain recombines TRBV2 with TRBJ1-6, with TRBD1 identical over 10 bases. V trimming: 2 bases; J trimming: 7 bases; junction bases outside the gene matches: 5. The CDR3 contains 16 residues. The V gene's germline CDR1 is SNHLY and CDR2 FYNNEI.